This T cell receptor beta chain originates from a study of neoadjuvant anti-PD-1 for oral cavity cancer. Findings and caveats of the study: PBMC Gini-index clonality exceeded responders' in non-responders post-nivolumab. Treg/Th17 ratio rose with pretreatment blood and fell with post-treatment tumor TCRbeta clonality. With three patients per group, TCR findings need larger cohorts.

Time point specified: after neoadjuvant nivolumab, at surgical resection. Analysis of PBMCs was direct, with no culture step. Sequencing used immunoSEQ multiplex PCR; TCRdb keeps in-frame clones, though not all of them. Of approximately 10,000 clones detected, roughly 64% appear once; the ten largest clones hold almost 4.5%. Per the germline V gene, CDR1 is SGHRS and CDR2 is YFSETQ. Trimming left V 2 bases short and J 10 bases short, with 7 bases between. The CDR3 contains 12 residues. As concerns this clone: Its antigen is currently unknown.

The sequence was collected from a person aged 40 to 85 with oral cavity squamous cell carcinoma. This chain links TRBV5-1 with TRBJ1-6; no firm D call. The input for sequencing was PBMCs, taken after nivolumab (anti-PD-1) treatment. CDR3 in DNA: TGCGCCAGCAGCTTTGAGGCGTCACCCCTCCACTTT. It translates to CASSFEASPLHF.